These 24 T cell receptor beta chains came from one sample sequenced in a study of blood T cells in healthy people across ages. The use of a sample-barcoded 5' primer and a J-beta primer mix characterized a second PCR of about 6 to 12 cycles. One entry per CDR3 protein results from TCRdb running MiXCR on the 5' RACE reads. The sample yields roughly 650,000 distinct CDR3 sequences, 32% seen once. What was sequenced was blood. The receptors were gathered from a woman older than 75 in good health.

The genes are TRBV12-3 or TRBV12-4 and TRBJ1-5; no definite D call. V lost 2 bases and J 4 bases, leaving 15 bases between the germline ends. The CDR3 totals 16 residues. The CDR3 sequence: CASSLLRDFGNQPQHF. The CDR3 DNA follows: TGTGCCAGCAGTTTACTCCGGGATTTTGGGAATCAGCCCCAGCATTTT.

This rearrangement joins TRBV20-1 to TRBJ2-3, with 7 bases lining up with TRBD2. This CDR3 comprises 17 residues. The germline CDR1 and CDR2 sequences are DFQATT and SNEGSKA (reference sequence). Trimming at V came to 3 bases and at J to 3 bases, leaving 15 bases not matched to a gene. The CDR3 sequence: CSARDRQGGSKTDTQYF. In DNA form, the CDR3 reads TGCAGTGCTAGGGATCGTCAAGGCGGGAGTAAGACAGATACGCAGTATTTT.

Regarding this clonotype: Lacking the conserved final phenylalanine or tryptophan, this CDR3 likely reflects a read error. The V and J genes are TRBV7-2 and TRBJ2-3, with D perhaps TRBD2 (5 bases). V was pared by 3 bases and J by 6 bases, with 19 bases between. Looked up from germline, CDR1 is SGHTA and CDR2 is FQGNSA. The CDR3 sequence is 16 residues long. As DNA, the CDR3 is TGTGCCAGCAGCTTCCGAGGGCCAACCCGTCCGGATACGCAGTATTTG. It is translated as CASSFRGPTRPDTQYL.

J is TRBJ2-3 and V is TRBV7-3; D remains unclear. CDR3 size: 13 residues. Germline lookup yields CDR1 SGHTA and CDR2 FQGTGA. The V gene lost 5 bases and the J gene lost 4 bases, with 10 bases spanning the gap. The CDR3 DNA reads TGTGCCAGCAGCCCTCGGTCCGCAGATACGCAGTATTTT. Translating it yields CASSPRSADTQYF.

This clonotype was seen at least ten times. The chain employs TRBV29-1 and TRBJ2-7, with TRBD1 matching over 12 bases. The ends lost 6 bases at V and 2 bases at J; junction bases unmatched: 8. The length of the CDR3 is 15 residues. From germline, CDR1 is SQVTM and CDR2 ANQGSEA. The CDR3 nucleotides are TGCAGCGTGGGGGGACAGGGGGCTGGGGCCTACGAGCAGTACTTC. Protein: CSVGGQGAGAYEQYF.

V gene TRBV7-2 combines with J gene TRBJ2-3; tentative D call: TRBD2 (6 bases). Germline lookup yields CDR1 SGHTA and CDR2 FQGNSA. Trimming took 2 bases from V and 0 from J, leaving 15 bases between them. The CDR3 spans 17 residues. CDR3 amino acids: CASSLFGLASSTDTQYF. As DNA, the CDR3 is TGTGCCAGCAGCTTATTTGGGCTAGCGAGTAGCACAGATACGCAGTATTTT.

Details on this clonotype: This sequence may be a read error, since a much larger clone differs from it by one base. This chain uses TRBV7-3 with TRBJ1-1; the D gene is possibly TRBD1 (6 bases). The CDR3 sequence is 13 residues long. The germline gives CDR1 SGHTA, CDR2 FQGTGA. V lost 9 bases to trimming and J lost 4 bases, with 15 bases between them. CDR3 sequence: CASKQGRSTEAFF. Here the CDR3 DNA reads TGTGCCAGTAAACAGGGCAGGAGCACTGAAGCTTTCTTT.

There are many counts of this clonotype. The junction departs from germline at one end; a sequencing error may be responsible. V and J are TRBV7-7 and TRBJ2-1; 16 bases agree with TRBD2. Germline V lookup: CDR1 SSHAT, CDR2 FNYEAQ (reference sequence). The CDR3 has 17 residues. CDR3 protein: CASSGTSGGAGVNEQFF. The CDR3 DNA follows: TGTGCTAGCAGCGGGACTAGCGGGGGGGCCGGGGTAAATGAGCAGTTCTTC.

The chain combines TRBV15 with TRBJ2-1; 9 bases align to TRBD2. In germline, CDR1 is LNHNV, CDR2 YYDKDF (reference sequence). V was clipped by 0 bases and J by 8 bases; unmatched bases: 14. The CDR3 consists of 18 residues. The CDR3 bases are TGTGCCACCAGCAGAGATCGGGTTGTGCTAGCGGGGTGCGATGAGCAGTTCTTC. Protein sequence: CATSRDRVVLAGCDEQFF.

This clonotype was found many times. The rearrangement uses TRBV7-2 and TRBJ1-2; 7 bases map to TRBD1. Germline CDR1 is SGHTA and CDR2 is FQGNSA. The junction had 6 bases not matched to a gene; V was cut back by 1 base and J by 1 base. This CDR3 region has 16 residues. The CDR3 DNA reads TGTGCCAGCAGCTTAGGACACAGGGGTGATAACTATGGCTACACCTTC. Translated: CASSLGHRGDNYGYTF.

This clonotype was detected ten times or more. This chain uses TRBV20-1 with TRBJ2-1; TRBD1 might be the D (6 bases). The germline V gene has CDR1 DFQATT and CDR2 SNEGSKA (reference sequence). CDR3 size: 13 residues. V was shortened by 5 bases and J by 0 bases, with 8 bases between the two germline ends. CDR3 sequence reads: CSAEQGSYNEQFF. CDR3 bases: TGCAGTGCTGAACAGGGCTCCTACAATGAGCAGTTCTTC.

This clonotype was seen repeatedly, ten times or more. The chain links TRBV20-1 to TRBJ1-2; 7 nucleotides line up with TRBD1. CDR3 length equals 15 residues. CDR1 is DFQATT and CDR2 is SNEGSKA in the germline V gene (reference sequence). The V gene end was trimmed by 0 bases and the J gene end by 2 bases; junction bases not matched to a gene: 6. The CDR3 loop is CSAREPTGTNYGYTF. CDR3 DNA sequence: TGCAGTGCTAGAGAACCGACAGGGACCAACTATGGCTACACCTTC.

The V call is TRBV27, the J call TRBJ2-3; 7 nucleotides match TRBD1. The CDR3 is 15 residues long. Looked up from germline, CDR1 is MNHEY and CDR2 is SMNVEV (reference sequence). With 4 bases clipped from V and 10 bases from J, the junction kept 14 bases outside the gene matches. CDR3 nucleotides: TGTGCCAGCAGTTCCCGGAACAGGGGTCGGGATCCGCAGTATTTT. Translated, it gives CASSSRNRGRDPQYF.

The chain recombines TRBV28 with TRBJ1-1; 7 nucleotides align to TRBD1. Per germline, CDR1 MDHEN and CDR2 SYDVKM. The CDR3 is made up of 12 amino acids. The J segment lost 5 bases and the V segment lost 10 bases, leaving 7 bases of the junction unmatched. In DNA form, the CDR3 reads TGTGCCATCCAGACAGGGCGGACTGAAGCTTTCTTT. It is translated as CAIQTGRTEAFF.

This clonotype appeared a few times. A clone one base away is much larger, so this may be a read error. The gene calls are TRBV7-2 and TRBJ2-7; 9 bases map to TRBD2. CDR1 SGHTA and CDR2 FQGNSA come from the germline V gene. CDR3 length: 17 amino acids. Trimming took 1 base from V and 7 from J; bases not matched to a gene: 14. The CDR3 DNA is TGTGCCAGCAGCTTAGTCGCTAGCGGGGCCCGACGTGGGGAGCAGTACTTC. Translated, it gives CASSLVASGARRGEQYF.

Comment on this clonotype: An end of the junction differs from the germline gene, which may be a read error. The V and J genes are TRBV6-5 and TRBJ2-1, with 9 bases matching TRBD1. Germline V CDR1 and CDR2: MNHEY, SVGAGI. This CDR3 spans 15 amino acids. Here the CDR3 reads CVSRGPGQGVNEQFF. DNA of the CDR3: TGTGTCAGCAGAGGACCGGGACAGGGTGTCAATGAGCAGTTCTTC.

This clonotype was seen many times. This rearrangement joins TRBV20-1 to TRBJ1-1, with D perhaps matching TRBD1 (6 bases). The CDR3 contains 14 residues. With 6 bases removed from V and 8 bases from J, the gap between germline ends came to 22 bases. Germline CDR1 and CDR2: DFQATT and SNEGSKA (reference sequence). For the CDR3, the DNA is TGCAGTGCAAGCCCTTTCCCGGGGGCCCTAGAAGCTTTCTTT. It specifies CSASPFPGALEAFF.

At least ten counts were recorded for this clonotype. The chain recombines TRBV2 with TRBJ1-5; D remains unclear. The germline V and J ends were trimmed by 0 bases and 2 bases, with 5 bases remaining between them. Germline V gene data show CDR1 as SNHLY and CDR2 as FYNNEI. The CDR3 has 14 amino acids. CDR3 nucleotide sequence: TGTGCCAGCAGTGAAGCAGGGCGCAATCAGCCCCAGCATTTT. This gives the protein CASSEAGRNQPQHF.

This clonotype was detected ten times or more. J is TRBJ2-7 and V is TRBV20-1, with D possibly TRBD2 on 6 matching bases. Germline V gives CDR1 DFQATT, CDR2 SNEGSKA (reference sequence). This CDR3 spans 14 amino acids. The V end lost 7 bases, the J end lost 0 bases, and 16 bases lay between the germline ends. CDR3: CSGKTSGSSYEQYF. CDR3 nucleotide sequence: TGCAGTGGGAAGACTAGTGGGAGCTCCTACGAGCAGTACTTC.

Only a few counts were recorded for this clonotype. The chain links TRBV12-5 to TRBJ1-1; the match to TRBD1 covers 7 bases. The CDR3 runs to 15 residues. With V trimmed by 6 bases and J by 4 bases, 11 bases remained unmatched. CDR1 is LGHNT and CDR2 is FRNRAP in the germline V gene. CDR3 region: CASGRKDRIVTEAFF. CDR3 bases: TGTGCTAGTGGCCGCAAGGACAGGATTGTCACTGAAGCTTTCTTT.

The J gene is TRBJ1-1, the V gene TRBV5-6; no clear D gene. CDR3 length: 14 residues. V was trimmed by 3 bases and J by 5 bases, leaving 14 bases between them. Germline lookup yields CDR1 SGHDT and CDR2 YYEEEE. The CDR3 DNA reads as TGTGCCAGCAGCTGGATCAGGCCGGGGACTGAAGCTTTCTTT. It translates to CASSWIRPGTEAFF.

With respect to this clonotype: One junction end disagrees with the germline gene, perhaps due to a read error. This chain's CDR3 is CASSLVGAGISFNEQFF. The CDR3 DNA sequence: TGTGCCAGCAGCTTAGTCGGGGCGGGTATATCCTTCAATGAGCAGTTCTTC. The chain links TRBV7-2 to TRBJ2-1; tentatively, D is TRBD1 or TRBD2 (5 bases each). This CDR3 has 17 amino acids. Germline V gives CDR1 SGHTA, CDR2 FQGNSA.

This chain joins TRBV29-1 and TRBJ2-1; either TRBD1 or TRBD2 may supply D (6 bases each). The V gene's germline CDR1 is SQVTM and CDR2 ANQGSEA. Trimming took off 7 bases at V and 7 bases at J, with 11 bases between the two ends. The CDR3 extends over 11 amino acids. Here the CDR3 reads CSEGGGNEQFF. Here the CDR3 DNA reads TGCAGCGAGGGGGGAGGAAATGAGCAGTTCTTC.

The rearrangement joins TRBV10-3 to TRBJ1-1; weak D call: TRBD1 (6 bases). In germline, CDR1 is ENHRY, CDR2 SYGVKD. Trimming took off 4 bases at V and 7 bases at J, with 22 bases between the two ends. The CDR3 extends over 16 amino acids. CDR3 loop: CAISGNSGGGSFEAFF. The DNA for the CDR3 is TGTGCCATCAGTGGTAATAGCGGAGGGGGGTCCTTTGAAGCTTTCTTT.